This is a list of T cell receptor beta chains from one sample in a study of a mutant IDH1 vaccine in newly diagnosed glioma. No antigens are known for them. Generated by immunoSEQ multiplex PCR, the TCRdb table keeps only in-frame clones and is missing some. The profile shows about 48,000 clones, approximately 80% of them singletons. Sequences were derived from PBMCs, sampled from a glioma patient whose treatment included an IDH1 peptide vaccine. The origin of the receptors is a man aged 40-55 years with glioma. CDR3s include the opening cysteine and the closing phenylalanine or tryptophan. The order of the fields is D gene, J gene, clone size, V gene, CDR3 DNA, CDR3 protein. The D gene is left open where the match is weak. Not every row has a clone size; where given, it reads once, few, many or a size class.

D: -
J: TRBJ2-5
size: -
V: TRBV27
DNA: TGTGCCAGCAGTTTATTCGAGCGCGGGACCCAGTACTTC
CDR3: CASSLFERGTQYF

D: -
J: TRBJ2-2
size: once
V: TRBV7-3
DNA: TGTGCCAGCAGCTTACCGGGGGGCCATGCCGGGGAGCTGTTTTTT
CDR3: CASSLPGGHAGELFF

D: -
J: TRBJ1-1
size: -
V: TRBV14
DNA: TGTGCCAGCAGAGTTTCTATGAACACTGAAGCTTTCTTT
CDR3: CASRVSMNTEAFF

D: -
J: TRBJ2-5
size: -
V: TRBV5-1
DNA: TGCGCCAGCACCGAGGGAGAGGAACAGACCCAGTACTTC
CDR3: CASTEGEEQTQYF

D: TRBD1
J: TRBJ1-1
size: -
V: TRBV15
DNA: TGTGCCACCAGCAGAGTATTCGGGACAGGGGTCCCCACTGAAGCTTTCTTT
CDR3: CATSRVFGTGVPTEAFF

D: -
J: TRBJ2-5
size: -
V: TRBV10-1
DNA: TGCGCCAGCAGTGGCGGGACCCTCCAAGAGACCCAGTACTTC
CDR3: CASSGGTLQETQYF

D: TRBD2
J: TRBJ2-5
size: once
V: TRBV7-2
DNA: TGTGCCAGCAGCTCGGGGACTAGCGGGGGTTGGGGGACCCAGTACTTC
CDR3: CASSSGTSGGWGTQYF

D: TRBD1
J: TRBJ2-1
size: -
V: TRBV13
DNA: TGTGCCAGCAGCTTAGGACAGGGGGAGGTGTTCTTC
CDR3: CASSLGQGEVFF

D: -
J: TRBJ1-3
size: -
V: TRBV7-9
DNA: TGTGCCAGCAGCTTAGGACCGGGAAACACCATATATTTT
CDR3: CASSLGPGNTIYF

D: -
J: TRBJ1-2
size: -
V: TRBV7-2
DNA: TGTGCCAGCAGCTTAGGAATGGCAGGTGGTGGCTACACCTTC
CDR3: CASSLGMAGGGYTF